Detailed here is one T cell receptor (beta chain). Other DNA sequences in the sample encode the same CDR3. Trimming cost V 5 bases and J 2 bases; bases outside gene matches: 10. From germline, CDR1 is MNHEY and CDR2 SMNVEV (reference sequence). CDR3 size: 16 residues. This entry comes from a study of blood T cell repertoires in COVID-19. Study in general: The cDNA or gDNA used as material had been derived from T cells, B-cell-depleted T cells, or PBMCs.

Source study methods: Researchers report that nucleated cell counts were estimated from reference gene primer amplification. Measured with immunoSEQ multiplex PCR; TCRdb has only the in-frame clones, and not every one. That table furnishes V, J and clone size, whereas the DNA furnished D and trimming. The sample has 200,000 or so clones, 80% to 90% seen once; the top ten hold approximately 4.8%. This sequence joins TRBV27 and TRBJ2-7; 9 bases fit TRBD2. The source of this sequence is a man in his fifties with acute or convalescent COVID-19. The material sequenced was peripheral blood. For the CDR3, the DNA is TGTGCCAGCAGTCTCAAGGGTCGCGGGGGGGCCTACGAGCAGTACTTC. Translating gives CASSLKGRGGAYEQYF.